These 8 T cell receptor beta chains originate from one sample sequenced in a study of shared clonotypes between healthy human individuals. Profiled with immunoSEQ multiplex PCR; TCRdb holds only in-frame clones, not every one. Among about 2.4 million clones listed, around 90% were seen once. What was sequenced was naive CD4+ T cells sorted from blood. Subset denoted: CD45RA+ positively selected. These receptors came from a man younger than 35 in good health.

The V call is TRBV5-1, the J call TRBJ2-3, with 10 bases matching TRBD2. V trimming: 4 bases; J trimming: 5 bases; junction bases outside the gene matches: 4. In germline, CDR1 is SGHRS, CDR2 YFSETQ. The CDR3 consists of 14 residues. The CDR3 is CASSIAGGVDTQYF. CDR3 nucleotides: TGCGCCAGCAGCATAGCGGGAGGCGTAGATACGCAGTATTTT.

The CDR3 loop reads CASSFRAGEAGTDTQYF. CDR3 bases: TGTGCCAGCAGCTTTCGAGCGGGGGAGGCAGGGACAGATACGCAGTATTTT. This sequence joins TRBV7-6 and TRBJ2-3, with 8 bases identical to TRBD2. The CDR3 has 17 amino acids. The germline V gene has CDR1 SGHVS and CDR2 FNYEAQ. The V and J ends lost 3 bases and 3 bases, in that order; junction bases with no gene match: 11.

The chain combines TRBV5-1 with TRBJ2-3; 8 nucleotides match TRBD2. Unmatched junction bases numbered 5, after V lost 0 bases and J lost 2 bases. There are 16 residues in the CDR3. Germline V gene sequence: CDR1 SGHRS, CDR2 YFSETQ. The CDR3 loop is CASSLDLREDTDTQYF. The CDR3, as DNA: TGCGCCAGCAGCTTGGACTTGCGGGAGGACACAGATACGCAGTATTTT.

J is TRBJ2-5 and V is TRBV6-1; weak D call: TRBD1 (6 bases). This CDR3 has 14 amino acids. Germline V gives CDR1 MNHNS, CDR2 SASEGT. Trimming removed 4 bases from V and 2 bases from J, with 11 bases in between. The CDR3 DNA follows: TGTGCCAGCAGTGTAGGGACAAAACAAGAGACCCAGTACTTC. Translating gives CASSVGTKQETQYF.

V usage is TRBV7-3 and J usage is TRBJ2-2, with D maybe TRBD2 (5 bases). CDR3 length: 14 residues. Germline V CDR1 and CDR2: SGHTA, FQGTGA. Trimming shortened V by 6 bases and J by 1 base, and 9 bases separated the two germline ends. DNA for the CDR3: TGTGCCAGCAGTCCCGGGGAGAACACCGGGGAGCTGTTTTTT. Encoded protein: CASSPGENTGELFF.

The chain recombines TRBV2 with TRBJ1-2, with 8 bases fitting TRBD1. Looked up from germline, CDR1 is SNHLY and CDR2 is FYNNEI. The length of the CDR3 is 13 residues. V trimming: 6 bases; J trimming: 6 bases; junction bases outside the gene matches: 6. Here the CDR3 reads CASRDRGVDGYTF. The DNA of the CDR3 is TGTGCCAGCAGAGACAGGGGAGTAGATGGCTACACCTTC.

This chain uses TRBV5-3 with TRBJ1-4; 7 positions agree with TRBD1. TRBV5-3 is flagged as an ORF with uncertain function. The CDR3 contains 16 residues. V gave up 6 bases and J gave up 4 bases; unmatched junction bases: 12. CDR3 sequence: CARNITPGQINEKLFF. As DNA, the CDR3 is TGTGCCAGAAACATAACGCCGGGACAGATTAATGAAAAACTGTTTTTT.

With regard to this clone: Within the sample, other DNA sequences also encode this same CDR3. V and J are TRBV6-6 and TRBJ1-2, with TRBD1 as a possible D gene (5 bases). V gave up 0 bases and J gave up 8 bases, with 10 bases separating them. Germline CDR1 MNHNY, CDR2 SVGAGI (reference sequence). The CDR3 has 13 amino acids. CDR3 nucleotide sequence: TGTGCCAGCAGTTACTCGCAGGGAGGAGGCTACACCTTC. It translates to CASSYSQGGGYTF.